The 23 T cell receptor beta chains listed next were all sequenced from one sample in a study of T-cell reconstitution after alpha-beta-depleted transplantation in children. Study-wide points: Fresh T-cell production supplied most of the T-cell counts and diversity seen one year after transplant.

TCRbeta library preparation incorporated unique molecular identifiers. TCRdb fed the PCR reads into MiXCR, producing one record per CDR3 protein. In the table there are 330,000 or so distinct CDR3 sequences, 6.5% to 9% of which are singletons. No cognate antigen is known for these TCRs. The sequencing here drew on peripheral blood, taken 360 days after TCRalphabeta/CD19-depleted stem cell transplant. The receptors shown here come from a female patient between 2 and 15 years old who had a stem cell transplant for Fanconi anemia, so the T cells may come from the graft donor.

This clonotype was recorded at least ten times. V usage is TRBV20-1 and J usage is TRBJ2-1; 8 bases fit TRBD1. J was trimmed by 5 bases and V by 3 bases; bases with no gene match: 15. The V gene's germline CDR1 is DFQATT and CDR2 SNEGSKA (reference sequence). The CDR3 consists of 17 residues. This CDR3 is CSASPDRAQLINNEQFF. Written as DNA, the CDR3 is TGCAGTGCTAGTCCGGACAGGGCCCAACTGATCAACAATGAGCAGTTCTTC.

This clonotype was recorded at least ten times. The chain carries TRBV7-9 and TRBJ2-2; D is unclear. V was clipped by 7 bases and J by 7 bases, with 7 bases between them. Germline assignment: CDR1 SEHNR and CDR2 FQNEAQ (reference sequence). There are 11 residues in the CDR3. CDR3 in amino acids: CASITVGELFF. The CDR3 coding sequence is TGTGCCAGCATCACGGTCGGGGAGCTGTTTTTT.

This clonotype was recorded only once. The chain has TRBV12-3 or TRBV12-4 and TRBJ2-5; D is unresolved. V was cut by 3 bases and J by 2 bases, with 10 bases left in between. The CDR3 loop spans 14 amino acids. Here the CDR3 reads CASSLRVRQETQYF. The CDR3, as DNA: TGTGCCAGCAGTTTGAGAGTAAGGCAAGAGACCCAGTACTTC.

As DNA, the CDR3 is TGCAGTGCTAGGTTGGGGTTTAGCAATCAGCCCCAGCATTTT. Translation gives CSARLGFSNQPQHF. The chain is built from TRBV20-1 and TRBJ1-5; D gene unclear. CDR3 length equals 14 residues. With 3 bases removed from V and 0 bases from J, the gap between germline ends came to 9 bases. CDR1 is DFQATT and CDR2 is SNEGSKA in the germline V gene (reference sequence).

Comment on this clonotype: Lacking the conserved final phenylalanine or tryptophan, this CDR3 likely reflects a read error. The gene calls are TRBV13 and TRBJ1-6; TRBD1 is a possible D gene (5 bases). CDR3 size: 14 residues. Between the trimmed V and J ends, which lost 4 bases and 5 bases, there was a span of 9 bases. Germline V gene sequence: CDR1 PRHDT, CDR2 FYEKMQ (reference sequence). The DNA for the CDR3 is TGTGCCAGCAGCTCGGGACTGAATAATTCACCCCTCCACTGT. Its translation: CASSSGLNNSPLHC.

This chain joins TRBV7-8 and TRBJ2-1; D is unclear. The germline V gene encodes CDR1 SGHVS and CDR2 FQNEAQ. The CDR3 sequence is 13 residues long. With 5 bases removed from V and 6 bases from J, the gap between germline ends came to 11 bases. The CDR3 nucleotides are TGTGCCAGCAGCCCCCGGACGGCCAATGAGCAGTTCTTC. Translation gives CASSPRTANEQFF.

This clonotype was seen repeatedly, ten times or more. The chain is built from TRBV4-2 and TRBJ1-5, with D unresolved. This CDR3 contains 16 residues. From germline, CDR1 is LGHNA and CDR2 YNFKEQ. The V gene lost 0 bases and the J gene lost 5 bases, with 14 bases spanning the gap. The CDR3 DNA is TGTGCCAGCAGCCAAGATCCTACTTCCAGAGATCAGCCCCAGCATTTT. Translation gives CASSQDPTSRDQPQHF.

This clonotype was observed many times. V gene TRBV6-1 combines with J gene TRBJ2-5, with TRBD1 matching 7 bases. CDR1 and CDR2 from the germline V gene are MNHNS and SASEGT. The V and J ends lost 6 bases and 4 bases, in that order; junction bases with no gene match: 8. This CDR3 spans 14 amino acids. CDR3: CASRSRQGVETQYF. The CDR3 DNA is TGTGCCAGCAGGTCCCGACAGGGAGTAGAGACCCAGTACTTC.

The chain recombines TRBV4-2 with TRBJ2-7, with a tentative D call TRBD2 (5 bases). V lost 8 bases, J lost 1 base, and 15 bases lay in between. CDR1 and CDR2 from the germline V gene are LGHNA and YNFKEQ. This CDR3 is 14 amino acids long. CDR3 sequence: CASGPALVSYEQYF. CDR3 nucleotides: TGTGCCAGCGGCCCCGCACTAGTTTCCTACGAGCAGTACTTC.

V and J are TRBV18 and TRBJ1-1; possible D gene TRBD1, 6 bases. V was pared by 3 bases and J by 1 base, with 9 bases between. This CDR3 spans 14 amino acids. Germline V CDR1 and CDR2: KGHSH, LQKENI. The CDR3 DNA is TGTGCCAGCTCACCCGGACAGACGAACACTGAAGCTTTCTTT. Encoded protein: CASSPGQTNTEAFF.

This clonotype was seen a few times. The chain recombines TRBV20-1 with TRBJ2-2, with 11 nucleotides matching TRBD2. V lost 1 base to trimming and J lost 4 bases; unmatched junction nucleotides: 5. Germline lookup yields CDR1 DFQATT and CDR2 SNEGSKA (reference sequence). The length of the CDR3 is 16 residues. The CDR3 region has the DNA TGCAGTGCTAGAGTAGCGGGGGGGCCGGGCACCGGGGAGCTGTTTTTT. As protein: CSARVAGGPGTGELFF.

This clonotype was recorded at least ten times. The V and J genes are TRBV29-1 and TRBJ1-1; D gene ambiguous. The CDR3 sequence is 14 residues long. The germline V gene encodes CDR1 SQVTM and CDR2 ANQGSEA. Between the trimmed V and J ends, which lost 4 bases and 0 bases, there was a span of 12 bases. CDR3 bases: TGCAGCGTTGTTGGTTTACAGATGAACACTGAAGCTTTCTTT. It specifies CSVVGLQMNTEAFF.

This clonotype showed up just a few times. J is TRBJ1-2 and V is TRBV4-3; no clear D gene. Trimming stripped 0 bases from V and 4 bases from J, with 12 bases between. Germline V CDR1 and CDR2: LGHNA, YSLEER. This CDR3 comprises 15 residues. The CDR3 DNA follows: TGCGCCAGCAGCCAAGAACTCCCACAGCCCTATGGCTACACCTTC. Its protein is CASSQELPQPYGYTF.

This clonotype was seen ten or more times. V is TRBV29-1 and J is TRBJ2-1; either TRBD1 or TRBD2 may supply D (5 bases each). Germline V gene sequence: CDR1 SQVTM, CDR2 ANQGSEA. CDR3 length: 16 residues. Trimming removed 4 bases at V and 9 bases at J, with 25 bases between. The CDR3 loop is CSVGGDVKVVWGEQFF. The CDR3, as DNA: TGCAGCGTTGGAGGGGACGTAAAGGTCGTCTGGGGTGAGCAGTTCTTC.

This clonotype turned up a few times. This chain joins TRBV6-1 and TRBJ2-5; 8 bases line up with TRBD1. The V and J ends lost 5 bases and 5 bases, in that order; junction bases with no gene match: 13. The germline gives CDR1 MNHNS, CDR2 SASEGT. The CDR3 is 16 residues long. The CDR3 loop is CASSPYRTGRGETQYF. The CDR3 DNA follows: TGTGCCAGCAGTCCATACCGGACAGGGCGCGGGGAGACCCAGTACTTC.

This clonotype was recorded a few times. V usage is TRBV5-1 and J usage is TRBJ1-2, with D possibly TRBD1 on 5 matching bases. V gave up 1 base and J gave up 0 bases, with 16 bases separating them. There are 17 residues in the CDR3. Germline V CDR1 and CDR2: SGHRS, YFSETQ. The CDR3: CASSLTTTAIANYGYTF. The DNA of the CDR3 is TGCGCCAGCAGCTTGACCACGACAGCAATTGCTAACTATGGCTACACCTTC.

This clonotype was found a few times. The chain links TRBV5-6 to TRBJ2-2; TRBD2 is a possible D gene (5 bases). The CDR3 runs 15 residues. The V end lost 3 bases, the J end lost 7 bases, and 16 bases lay between the germline ends. Germline V gives CDR1 SGHDT, CDR2 YYEEEE. The CDR3 protein is CASSSPPRDIGELFF. The CDR3 coding sequence is TGTGCCAGCAGCTCGCCCCCCCGGGATATCGGGGAGCTGTTTTTT.

At least ten counts were recorded for this clonotype. This chain connects TRBV29-1 to TRBJ2-1; 7 positions match TRBD1. The CDR3 has 13 residues. The V and J ends lost 0 bases and 7 bases, in that order; junction bases with no gene match: 3. CDR1 is SQVTM, CDR2 ANQGSEA, per germline. CDR3 sequence (DNA): TGCAGCGTTGAAGATAGGGGGCAAAATGAGCAGTTCTTC. Its protein product is CSVEDRGQNEQFF.

The table lists this clonotype with many counts. The CDR3 region is CASSDSQGEKLFF. The CDR3 region has the DNA TGTGCCAGCAGTGACTCTCAAGGAGAAAAACTGTTTTTT. This rearrangement joins TRBV6-4 to TRBJ1-4; D remains ambiguous. V shed 0 bases and J shed 8 bases, with 7 bases lying between them. The CDR3 is 13 residues long. Germline V gene lookup returns CDR1 MRHNA and CDR2 SNTAGT.

DNA of the CDR3: TGCGCCAGCACCTTACCACGGGAAAGTGGGGCTGATACGCAGTATTTT. It yields the protein CASTLPRESGADTQYF. The chain combines TRBV5-1 with TRBJ2-3; D might be TRBD1 or TRBD2, each matching 5 bases. Trimming stripped 6 bases from V and 6 bases from J, with 23 bases between. Germline V gene data show CDR1 as SGHRS and CDR2 as YFSETQ. The CDR3 runs 16 residues.

The V call is TRBV2, the J call TRBJ2-1; D is possibly TRBD1 or TRBD2 (6 bases each). This CDR3 is 15 amino acids long. Trimming shortened V by 4 bases and J by 8 bases, and 18 bases separated the two germline ends. CDR1 is SNHLY and CDR2 is FYNNEI in the germline V gene. CDR3: CASSAGALLGDEQFF. CDR3 nucleotides: TGTGCCAGCAGTGCGGGGGCCCTTCTTGGGGATGAGCAGTTCTTC.

This clonotype was seen many times. The rearrangement joins TRBV9 to TRBJ2-1; no firm D call. The V gene lost 4 bases and the J gene lost 4 bases, with 9 bases spanning the gap. There are 13 residues in the CDR3. Per the germline V gene, CDR1 is SGDLS and CDR2 is YYNGEE. The CDR3 DNA sequence: TGTGCCAGCAGCCCACATCGGTACAATGAGCAGTTCTTC. Translation gives CASSPHRYNEQFF.

Ten or more counts support this clonotype. In nucleotides, the CDR3 is TGTGCCAGCAGCCTACAACGCTCTGGAAACACCATATATTTT. It encodes CASSLQRSGNTIYF. The V and J genes are TRBV7-8 and TRBJ1-3; D is unclear. The CDR3 sequence is 14 residues long. Germline CDR1 is SGHVS and CDR2 is FQNEAQ. The V end was cut by 5 bases, the J end by 0 bases, with 8 bases between. Full variable domain (rest looked up from reference TRBV7-8 and TRBJ1-3): GAGVSQSPRYKVAKRGQDVALRCDPISGHVSLFWYQQALGQGPEFLTYFQNEAQLDKSGLPSDRFFAERPEGSVSTLKIQRTQQEDSAVYLCASSLQRSGNTIYFGEGSWLTVV.